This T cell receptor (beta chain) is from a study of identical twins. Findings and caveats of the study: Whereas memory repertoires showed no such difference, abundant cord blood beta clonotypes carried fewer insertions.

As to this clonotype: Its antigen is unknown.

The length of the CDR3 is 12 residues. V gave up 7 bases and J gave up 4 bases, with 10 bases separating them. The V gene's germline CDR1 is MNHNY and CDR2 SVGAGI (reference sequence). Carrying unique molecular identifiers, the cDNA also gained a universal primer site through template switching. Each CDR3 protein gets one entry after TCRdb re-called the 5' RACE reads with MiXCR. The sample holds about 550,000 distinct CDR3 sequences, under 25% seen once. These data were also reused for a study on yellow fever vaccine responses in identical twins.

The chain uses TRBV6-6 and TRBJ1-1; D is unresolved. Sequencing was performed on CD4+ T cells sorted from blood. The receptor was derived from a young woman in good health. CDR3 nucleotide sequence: TGTGCCAGCAACACCCCGACCACTGAAGCTTTCTTT. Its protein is CASNTPTTEAFF.